This TCR beta chain is from a study of blood T cells in healthy people across ages. Combining a sample-barcoded 5' primer with a J-beta primer mix, a second PCR ran for roughly 7 to 12 cycles. Using its own MiXCR run on the 5' RACE reads, TCRdb lists one record per CDR3 protein. The sample lists nearly 800,000 distinct CDR3 sequences, 25% occurring once. Study-level points and caveats: Among long-lived donors, naive CD4+ cells were more numerous and diversity higher than in aged donors.

V lost 6 bases and J 2 bases, leaving 15 bases between the germline ends. The CDR3 extends over 14 amino acids. Germline CDR1 DFQATT, CDR2 SNEGSKA (reference sequence). For this clonotype: The antigen is unknown.

These data were likewise used in another study, on T cells of mothers and their children.

The genes are TRBV20-1 and TRBJ2-3; D tentatively fits TRBD1 or TRBD2 (5 bases each). The clonotype comes from a boy younger than 18 in good health. Specimen: blood. The CDR3 is CSARTEDITDTQYF. As DNA, the CDR3 is TGCAGTGCCCGGACTGAGGACATCACAGATACGCAGTATTTT.